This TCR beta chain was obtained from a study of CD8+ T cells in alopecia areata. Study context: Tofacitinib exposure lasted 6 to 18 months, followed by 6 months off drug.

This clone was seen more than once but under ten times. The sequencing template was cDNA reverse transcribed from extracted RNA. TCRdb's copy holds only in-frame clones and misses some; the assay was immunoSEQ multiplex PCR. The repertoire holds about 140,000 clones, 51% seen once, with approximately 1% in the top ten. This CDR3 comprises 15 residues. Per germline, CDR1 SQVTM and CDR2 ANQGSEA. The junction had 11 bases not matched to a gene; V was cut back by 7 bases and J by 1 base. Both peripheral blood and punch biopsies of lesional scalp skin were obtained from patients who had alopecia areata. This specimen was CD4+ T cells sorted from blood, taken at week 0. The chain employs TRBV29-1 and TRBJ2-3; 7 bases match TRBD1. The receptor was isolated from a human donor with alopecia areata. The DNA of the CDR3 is TGCAGCGCCTTGAAGAGGACAGGCGGCACAGATACGCAGTATTTT. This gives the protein CSALKRTGGTDTQYF.